These 29 T cell receptor beta chains share one sample of origin, sequenced in a study of technical replicates of blood from a handful of donors. The table came from immunoSEQ multiplex PCR; TCRdb's copy has only in-frame clones and leaves some out. The repertoire includes tens of thousands of clones, roughly 98% of them detected once, and about 0.15% sits in the top ten. Input material: T cells isolated from PBMCs. The receptors here all came from a human donor in good health.

The chain links TRBV5-1 to TRBJ2-4; 8 positions agree with TRBD1. The V and J ends lost 4 bases and 8 bases, in that order; junction bases with no gene match: 11. Germline assignment: CDR1 SGHRS and CDR2 YFSETQ. The CDR3 sequence is 15 residues long. CDR3 DNA sequence: TGCGCCAGCAGCCCCCAGGCGGACAGGGCAGACATTCAGTACTTC. This encodes CASSPQADRADIQYF.

The chain couples TRBV7-8 to TRBJ1-1; possible D gene TRBD1, 6 bases. The CDR3 covers 15 residues. Per the germline V gene, CDR1 is SGHVS and CDR2 is FQNEAQ. The germline V and J ends were trimmed by 1 base and 4 bases, with 13 bases remaining between them. The CDR3 DNA is TGTGCCAGCAGCTTAGTGGTGGGGGGGGCCACTGAAGCTTTCTTT. Residues: CASSLVVGGATEAFF.

The CDR3 spells CASSRSVTYEQYF. The CDR3 DNA is TGTGCCAGCAGCAGAAGCGTAACCTACGAGCAGTACTTC. V usage is TRBV5-6 and J usage is TRBJ2-7, with D unclear. From germline, CDR1 is SGHDT and CDR2 YYEEEE. CDR3 length: 13 residues. Trimming took off 4 bases at V and 2 bases at J, with 10 bases between the two ends.

The V gene is TRBV5-1, the J gene TRBJ2-7; the match to TRBD2 covers 13 bases. Germline values: CDR1 SGHRS, CDR2 YFSETQ. V was pared by 4 bases and J by 4 bases, with 5 bases of the junction left unmatched. The CDR3 has 15 residues. The CDR3 bases are TGCGCCAGCAGCCGCACTAGCGGGGGGGGGTACGAGCAGTACTTC. It specifies CASSRTSGGGYEQYF.

About this clone: One end of the junction is discordant with germline, which a read error may explain. The rearrangement joins TRBV4-1 to TRBJ1-2, with 8 bases fitting TRBD1. The CDR3 is 14 amino acids. Germline V lookup: CDR1 MGHRA, CDR2 YSYEKL. The CDR3 DNA sequence: TGCGCCAGCAGCCAAGAGACAGGGGTTCGTGGCCACACCTTC. Encoded protein: CASSQETGVRGHTF.

This chain links TRBV5-4 with TRBJ2-7; a weak D match, TRBD1 (8 bases). CDR3 length: 17 amino acids. Trimming left V 4 bases short and J 0 bases short, with 20 bases between. Per the germline V gene, CDR1 is SGHNT and CDR2 is YYREEE (reference sequence). CDR3 sequence reads: CASSLGQGGKRSYEQYF. The CDR3 DNA is TGTGCCAGCAGCCTCGGACAGGGAGGGAAACGCTCCTACGAGCAGTACTTC.

This chain uses TRBV10-2 with TRBJ2-1, with TRBD2 identical over 13 bases. V gave up 3 bases and J gave up 8 bases; unmatched junction bases: 10. This CDR3 comprises 17 residues. Germline values: CDR1 WSHSY, CDR2 SAAADI. This chain's CDR3 is CASSDPGLAGVGDEQFF. CDR3 sequence (DNA): TGCGCCAGCAGTGACCCTGGACTAGCGGGAGTCGGGGATGAGCAGTTCTTC.

This clone has only one observation. The rearrangement links TRBV5-6 to TRBJ2-7; TRBD2 matches 12 bases. The germline gives CDR1 SGHDT, CDR2 YYEEEE. Germline trimming cut 1 base from V and 4 bases from J; bases unmatched to any gene: 6. CDR3 length equals 16 residues. The CDR3 protein is CASSLLTSGSNYEQYF. Here the CDR3 DNA reads TGTGCCAGCAGCTTGTTGACTAGCGGGAGTAATTACGAGCAGTACTTC.

The chain couples TRBV9 to TRBJ2-3; 7 nucleotides agree with TRBD2. V dropped 4 bases and J dropped 6; count of bases not matched to a gene: 5. The CDR3 loop spans 13 amino acids. CDR1 is SGDLS, CDR2 YYNGEE, per germline. The DNA for the CDR3 is TGTGCCAGCAGCACCTCGCGGGGGGATACGCAGTATTTT. Its protein is CASSTSRGDTQYF.

This clone has just one count. This sequence joins TRBV10-1 and TRBJ2-7, with D possibly TRBD2 on 5 matching bases. Germline V gene lookup returns CDR1 WNHNN and CDR2 SYGVQD (reference sequence). V lost 5 bases and J 3 bases, leaving 11 bases between the germline ends. There are 13 residues in the CDR3. The CDR3 sequence: CASSSGIFYEQYF. DNA of the CDR3: TGCGCCAGCAGTTCCGGGATATTCTACGAGCAGTACTTC.

The V gene is TRBV7-9, the J gene TRBJ2-4, with a tentative D call TRBD2 (5 bases). The CDR3 runs to 18 residues. CDR1 is SEHNR, CDR2 FQNEAQ, per germline (reference sequence). The V gene lost 3 bases and the J gene lost 0 bases, with 18 bases spanning the gap. The CDR3 sequence: CASSFYAAGNRAKNIQYF. The CDR3 nucleotides are TGTGCCAGCAGCTTTTATGCCGCCGGGAACAGAGCCAAAAACATTCAGTACTTC.

J is TRBJ1-2 and V is TRBV7-9, with D hard to call. CDR3 length: 15 amino acids. Trimming removed 3 bases from V and 5 bases from J, with 16 bases in between. Germline CDR1 reads SEHNR; CDR2 reads FQNEAQ (reference sequence). The CDR3 nucleotides read TGTGCCAGCAGCTTGGACTCACTTACGGGGTATGGCTACACCTTC. Protein: CASSLDSLTGYGYTF. Supplemented by reference TRBV7-9 and TRBJ1-2, the full variable domain reads DTGVSQNPRHKITKRGQNVTFRCDPISEHNRLYWYRQTLGQGPEFLTYFQNEAQLEKSRLLSDRFSAERPKGSFSTLEIQRTEQGDSAMYLCASSLDSLTGYGYTFGSGTRLTVV.

CDR3 amino acids: CASTLTPSTEQFF. In DNA form, the CDR3 reads TGTGCCAGCACCTTGACTCCCTCGACTGAGCAGTTCTTC. This chain connects TRBV27 to TRBJ2-1; no clear D. The V gene lost 7 bases and the J gene lost 9 bases, with 16 bases spanning the gap. The CDR3 covers 13 residues. Germline CDR1 is MNHEY and CDR2 is SMNVEV (reference sequence).

This sequence joins TRBV29-1 and TRBJ2-3, with a tentative D call TRBD2 (6 bases). V was shortened by 7 bases and J by 2 bases, with 10 bases between the two germline ends. CDR3 size: 12 residues. Per the germline V gene, CDR1 is SQVTM and CDR2 is ANQGSEA. CDR3 loop: CSASGYTDTQYF. DNA of the CDR3: TGCAGCGCGAGCGGGTACACAGATACGCAGTATTTT.

The gene calls are TRBV10-3 and TRBJ2-1; TRBD2 matches 8 bases. After removal of 6 bases from V and 7 bases from J, the junction contained 11 bases not matched to a gene. The CDR3 consists of 15 residues. Germline values: CDR1 ENHRY, CDR2 SYGVKD. The CDR3, as DNA: TGTGCCATCAGGGTAAGCGGGAGTATCGGTAATGAGCAGTTCTTC. Translation gives CAIRVSGSIGNEQFF.

The rearrangement links TRBV5-1 to TRBJ2-7; 11 bases are shared with TRBD2. The germline V gene has CDR1 SGHRS and CDR2 YFSETQ. There are 16 residues in the CDR3. The trim removed 1 base at V and 5 bases at J, leaving 8 bases unmatched. CDR3 sequence (DNA): TGCGCCAGCAGCTTGTTAGCGGGAGGGCCTCGGAACGAGCAGTACTTC. Protein sequence: CASSLLAGGPRNEQYF. Full variable domain (rest looked up from reference TRBV5-1 and TRBJ2-7): KAGVTQTPRYLIKTRGQQVTLSCSPISGHRSVSWYQQTPGQGLQFLFEYFSETQRNKGNFPGRFSGRQFSNSRSEMNVSTLELGDSALYLCASSLLAGGPRNEQYFGPGTRLTVT.

The V gene is TRBV2, the J gene TRBJ2-5; possible D gene TRBD2, 5 bases. Trimming removed 7 bases from V and 1 base from J, with 16 bases in between. Germline lookup yields CDR1 SNHLY and CDR2 FYNNEI. This CDR3 has 15 amino acids. CDR3 protein: CASKWEPSPQETQYF. The CDR3 nucleotides are TGTGCCAGCAAGTGGGAGCCGTCTCCCCAAGAGACCCAGTACTTC.

V is TRBV19 and J is TRBJ2-1; D uncertain. Per the germline V gene, CDR1 is LNHDA and CDR2 is SQIVND (reference sequence). V was trimmed by 3 bases and J by 4 bases, leaving 10 bases between them. The CDR3 spans 14 residues. The CDR3 here is CASSMVDSYNEQFF. The DNA for the CDR3 is TGTGCCAGTAGTATGGTCGACTCGTACAATGAGCAGTTCTTC.

The chain has TRBV9 and TRBJ2-1; TRBD2 might be the D (6 bases). This CDR3 region has 16 residues. From germline, CDR1 is SGDLS and CDR2 YYNGEE. Trimming left V 1 base short and J 0 bases short, with 11 bases between. The DNA for the CDR3 is TGTGCCAGCAGCGTATTGAGCGGGTCCTCCTACAATGAGCAGTTCTTC. Translating gives CASSVLSGSSYNEQFF.

The rearrangement links TRBV5-1 to TRBJ2-1; 10 positions match TRBD2. The J segment lost 8 bases and the V segment lost 3 bases, leaving 2 bases of the junction unmatched. Germline CDR1 is SGHRS and CDR2 is YFSETQ. The CDR3 is 13 residues long. CDR3 nucleotides: TGCGCCAGCAGCTCTAGCGGGGGTGATGAGCAGTTCTTC. This sequence encodes CASSSSGGDEQFF.

The chain carries TRBV9 and TRBJ1-5; the match to TRBD1 covers 9 bases. There are 14 residues in the CDR3. Trimming removed 4 bases from V and 10 bases from J; junction bases left unmatched: 9. Per germline, CDR1 SGDLS and CDR2 YYNGEE. CDR3: CASSLGQGLSPQHF. CDR3 bases: TGTGCCAGCAGCCTTGGACAGGGGCTCTCACCCCAGCATTTT.

This clone was found once. The V call is TRBV6-5, the J call TRBJ2-1, with 11 bases lining up with TRBD2. The trim removed 2 bases at V and 11 bases at J, leaving 11 bases unmatched. The CDR3 has 16 residues. Germline V CDR1 and CDR2: MNHEY, SVGAGI. The CDR3 coding sequence is TGTGCCAGCAGTTACGGACTAGCGGGCACTCGTGGGAAGCAGTTCTTC. Protein: CASSYGLAGTRGKQFF.

The CDR3 DNA reads TGTGCCAGCAGTCCCGTCAAGACTAGCGGGGGGCGCTACGAGCAGTACTTC. It codes for CASSPVKTSGGRYEQYF. This chain links TRBV2 with TRBJ2-7, with 13 bases identical to TRBD2. This CDR3 comprises 17 residues. Germline V gene sequence: CDR1 SNHLY, CDR2 FYNNEI. Losses at the gene ends were 5 bases for V and 3 bases for J; bases not matched to a gene: 10.

The chain couples TRBV12-5 to TRBJ1-4; D unclear. V was cut by 6 bases and J by 8 bases, with 7 bases left in between. CDR1 is LGHNT and CDR2 is FRNRAP in the germline V gene. The CDR3 runs 11 residues. The CDR3 sequence: CASGSGEKLFF. The CDR3 nucleotides are TGTGCTAGTGGCTCGGGGGAAAAACTGTTTTTT.

The rearrangement joins TRBV19 to TRBJ2-7; 11 bases map to TRBD2. The V gene end was trimmed by 2 bases and the J gene end by 3 bases; junction bases not matched to a gene: 9. The CDR3 covers 17 residues. CDR1 is LNHDA and CDR2 is SQIVND in the germline V gene (reference sequence). The DNA of the CDR3 is TGTGCCAGTAGTATATCGTTACTAGCGGGAGTGATCTACGAGCAGTACTTC. Its protein product is CASSISLLAGVIYEQYF.

The V gene is TRBV2, the J gene TRBJ2-2, with D possibly TRBD2 on 5 matching bases. Trimming took off 4 bases at V and 4 bases at J, with 10 bases between the two ends. From germline, CDR1 is SNHLY and CDR2 FYNNEI. This CDR3 has 14 residues. The CDR3 sequence is CASSAGFFTGELFF. The CDR3 bases are TGTGCCAGCAGTGCGGGGTTCTTCACCGGGGAGCTGTTTTTT. Full variable domain (missing parts from reference TRBV2 and TRBJ2-2): EPEVTQTPSHQVTQMGQEVILRCVPISNHLYFYWYRQILGQKVEFLVSFYNNEISEKSEIFDDQFSVERPDGSNFTLKIRSTKLEDSAMYFCASSAGFFTGELFFGEGSRLTVL.

The rearrangement links TRBV4-2 to TRBJ2-1; TRBD1 agrees at 9 bases. J was trimmed by 3 bases and V by 1 base; bases with no gene match: 4. CDR1 LGHNA and CDR2 YNFKEQ come from the germline V gene. The CDR3 consists of 16 residues. Here the CDR3 reads CASSQADRGGYNEQFF. In nucleotides, the CDR3 is TGTGCCAGCAGCCAAGCGGACAGGGGAGGCTACAATGAGCAGTTCTTC.

The chain links TRBV2 to TRBJ1-5; 8 nucleotides agree with TRBD1. V lost 5 bases and J lost 4; bases outside the gene matches: 4. Germline lookup yields CDR1 SNHLY and CDR2 FYNNEI. The CDR3 spans 14 residues. The CDR3: CASSKDRGNQPQHF. DNA of the CDR3: TGTGCCAGCAGTAAAGACAGGGGTAATCAGCCCCAGCATTTT.

The J gene is TRBJ2-7, the V gene TRBV27; a weak D match, TRBD2 (6 bases). Germline CDR1 is MNHEY and CDR2 is SMNVEV (reference sequence). The CDR3 runs to 15 residues. Trimming stripped 3 bases from V and 6 bases from J, with 18 bases between. CDR3 sequence reads: CASSFSTSRVAEQYF. The DNA of the CDR3 is TGTGCCAGCAGTTTTTCCACTAGCAGGGTCGCCGAGCAGTACTTC.